The rows below give T cell receptor beta chains drawn from one sample of a study of T cell responses to AZD1222 COVID-19 vaccine. The method was immunoSEQ multiplex PCR; TCRdb's version includes in-frame clones alone and lacks a portion of them. The table records about 140,000 clones, approximately 90% of them present only once. Sequenced material: peripheral blood, taken 28 days after the second AZD1222 dose. The receptors were sampled from an adult who received the AZD1222 COVID-19 vaccine. CDR3s include the opening cysteine and the closing phenylalanine or tryptophan. Clone size, where shown, is once, few, many, or a class for clones that have expanded.

clone_size cdr3_length v_call cdr3_aa
. 10 TRBV29-1 CSVFTGELFF
. 14 TRBV2 CASSTGGPNQPQHF
. 15 TRBV5-6 CASSVLGQKNQPQHF
. 15 TRBV6-6 CASSARDTGPDTQYF
. 17 TRBV7-8 CASSRDRGLSYNSPLHF
. 15 TRBV18 CASSLDLGQVYEQYF
. 14 TRBV3-1/TRBV3-2 CASSQGYRGSEAFF
. 12 TRBV7-9 CASRSGEGGYTF
. 14 TRBV7-3 CASSLGTSSDEQFF
. 15 TRBV12-2 CASRLVGLAAYEQYF
. 18 TRBV25-1 CASSDLQGHDSGANVLTF
. 16 TRBV5-1 CASSPEPGQASEKLFF
. 14 TRBV9 CASSFSLMNTEAFF
. 18 TRBV13 CASRAGTGPLSSGNTIYF
. 15 TRBV7-2 CASSLVPGTGSPLHF
. 18 TRBV4-3 CASSQDTSGGPHKSQQYF
. 14 TRBV9 CASSGGHRGTEAFF
. 15 TRBV27 CASSPREGGNTEAFF
. 14 TRBV10-1 CATQRLEVSYEQYF
once 14 TRBV15 CATSRVRDSNGYTF
. 16 TRBV6-1 CASSESQVTAGQPQHF
. 17 TRBV7-2 CASSLGGLRLRNEKLFF
. 15 TRBV9 CASSVSGRRYNEQFF
. 16 TRBV9 CASSLTGLAYRDTQYF
. 14 TRBV7-2 CASSLRGANEKLFF
. 13 TRBV5-6 CASSLGPNNEQFF
. 14 TRBV11-2 CASSRGGSREKLFF
. 13 TRBV29-1 CSVGRGGFYEQYF
. 14 TRBV6-2/TRBV6-3 CASSWSDIQETQYF
. 15 TRBV4-3 CASSPWGGTTNEQFF
. 15 TRBV11-3 CASSARTGGLETQYF
. 14 TRBV28 CASSFSYSGNTIYF
few 17 TRBV19 CASSIAQGRRVGNTIYF
. 16 TRBV7-9 CASSLASGGYQETQYF
. 15 TRBV5-5 CASSRGAEENYEQYF